This T cell receptor beta chain originates from a study of beta chain features in type 1 diabetes. About the study: All of the samples together had 95 million to 140 million sorted cells examined. General observations from the study: Any HLA type influence on TCRB rearrangement was left unresolved here.

Sequenced material consisted of expressed TCRB transcripts (all of the isolated RNA was reverse transcribed). Produced via immunoSEQ multiplex PCR; TCRdb's table is partial and in-frame only. Here the sample spans about 350,000 clones, around 19% being singletons. Sorting produced populations that all topped 95% purity. Trimming left V 8 bases short and J 5 bases short, with 12 bases between. This CDR3 spans 13 amino acids. Germline CDR1 reads MGHDK; CDR2 reads SYGVNS. Regarding this clone: Antigen unknown.

Input material: naive CD4+ T cells from blood. V and J are TRBV25-1 and TRBJ2-2, with D unresolved. This TCR came from a woman aged 18-35 years in good health. This chain's CDR3 is CASSLLRTGELFF. CDR3 nucleotides: TGTGCCAGCTCCCTATTGAGAACCGGGGAGCTGTTTTTT.